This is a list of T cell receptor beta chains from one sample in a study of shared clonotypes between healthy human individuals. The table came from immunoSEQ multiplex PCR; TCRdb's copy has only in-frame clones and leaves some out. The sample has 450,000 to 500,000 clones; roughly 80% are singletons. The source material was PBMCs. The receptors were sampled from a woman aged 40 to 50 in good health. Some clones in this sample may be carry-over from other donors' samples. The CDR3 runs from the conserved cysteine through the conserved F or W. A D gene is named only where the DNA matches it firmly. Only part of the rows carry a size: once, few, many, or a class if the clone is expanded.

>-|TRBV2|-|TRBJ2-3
TGTGCCAGCAGTGAAAGGGTAGGGGGTGATACGCAGTATTTT
CASSERVGGDTQYF
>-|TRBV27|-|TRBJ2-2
TGTGCCAGCAGTTTATCTAGATGGGGCCGGGAGCTGTTTTTT
CASSLSRWGRELFF
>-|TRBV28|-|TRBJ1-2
TGTGCCAGCAGTTCCCCCCGGGCCGGTGGCTACACCTTC
CASSSPRAGGYTF
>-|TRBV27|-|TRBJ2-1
TGTGCCAGCAGCCAGTACAGAGAAGAGCAGTTCTTC
CASSQYREEQFF
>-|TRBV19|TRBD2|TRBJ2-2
TGTGCCAGTAACCCCGGGTCTAGCGGGAGATTAAGGTGGACCGGGGAGCTGTTTTTT
CASNPGSSGRLRWTGELFF
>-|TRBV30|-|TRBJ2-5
TGTGCCTGGAATCAAGGGGATCGGGACCAAGAGACCCAGTACTTC
CAWNQGDRDQETQYF
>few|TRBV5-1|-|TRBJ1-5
TGCGCCAGCATAAAGGACGGGAATCAGCCCCAGCATTTT
CASIKDGNQPQHF
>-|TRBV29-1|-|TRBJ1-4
TGCAGCGCCTCCCTGGGGGGGGAGGAAAAACTGTTTTTT
CSASLGGEEKLFF
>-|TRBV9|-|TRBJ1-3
TGTGCCAGCAGCCCCGGGACGCCTGGAAACACCATATATTTT
CASSPGTPGNTIYF
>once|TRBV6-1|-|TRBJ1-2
TGTGCCAGCAGCGAAGCATCTACCGGCGGGTATGGCTACACCTTC
CASSEASTGGYGYTF
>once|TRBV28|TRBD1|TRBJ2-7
TGTGCCAGCAGCCCCCCGGGACAGGGTTCCTACGAGCAGTACTTC
CASSPPGQGSYEQYF
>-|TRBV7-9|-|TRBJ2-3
TGTGCCAGCAGCTTATCGGGAGATACGCAGTATTTT
CASSLSGDTQYF
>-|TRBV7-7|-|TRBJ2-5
TGTGCTAGCAGCTTACGAGAGAAAGAGACCCAGTACTTC
CASSLREKETQYF